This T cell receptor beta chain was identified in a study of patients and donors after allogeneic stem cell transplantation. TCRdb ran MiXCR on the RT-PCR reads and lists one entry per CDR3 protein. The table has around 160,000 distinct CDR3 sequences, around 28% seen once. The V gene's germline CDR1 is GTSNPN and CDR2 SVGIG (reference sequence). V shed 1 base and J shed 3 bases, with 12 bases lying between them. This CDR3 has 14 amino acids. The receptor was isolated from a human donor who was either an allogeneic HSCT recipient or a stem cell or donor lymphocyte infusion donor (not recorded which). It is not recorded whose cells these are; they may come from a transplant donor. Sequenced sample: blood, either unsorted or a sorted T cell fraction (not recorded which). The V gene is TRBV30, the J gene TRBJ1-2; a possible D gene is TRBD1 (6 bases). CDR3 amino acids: CAWSEVQGYYGYTF. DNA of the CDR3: TGTGCCTGGAGTGAGGTACAGGGTTACTATGGCTACACCTTC.